This record covers a single T cell receptor (beta chain). The repertoire was sequenced with immunoSEQ multiplex PCR; TCRdb's copy has only in-frame clones and lacks some. The table records approximately 24,000 clones, around 90% of them present only once. This sample was taken from a study of preoperative IRX-2 immunotherapy in early breast cancer. Treatment in this sample: preoperative locoregional IRX-2 cytokine immunotherapy. The CDR3 extends over 13 amino acids. Germline V gives CDR1 WNHNN, CDR2 SYGVQD (reference sequence). Germline trimming cut 5 bases from V and 4 bases from J; bases unmatched to any gene: 4.

The source material was tumor tissue, sampled after IRX-2 immunotherapy. The chain employs TRBV10-1 and TRBJ1-1, with 7 bases identical to TRBD1. The TCR originated in a human donor with breast cancer. The CDR3 DNA reads TGCGCCAGCAGTCTCACAGGGGCCACTGAAGCTTTCTTT. Encoded protein: CASSLTGATEAFF.